This entry lists 11 T cell receptor beta chains sequenced from one sample in a study of early T cells in non-severe SARS-CoV-2 infection. One entry per CDR3 protein results from TCRdb running MiXCR on the 5' RACE reads. Counted here are 85,000 to 100,000 distinct CDR3 sequences, about 10% occurring once; the ten biggest clones make up 4% to 5.5%. Sequencing input: whole blood. Receptor source: an adult who was a healthcare worker with PCR-confirmed SARS-CoV-2 infection or an uninfected control (not recorded which).

This clonotype was detected many times. The chain links TRBV6-4 to TRBJ2-3; TRBD2 matches at 13 bases. Germline-derived CDR1 and CDR2 are MRHNA and SNTAGT. With 3 bases clipped from V and 4 bases from J, the junction kept 4 bases outside the gene matches. There are 16 residues in the CDR3. The CDR3 sequence: CASSELAGGPSDTQYF. The CDR3 DNA reads TGTGCCAGCAGTGAACTAGCGGGAGGGCCATCAGATACGCAGTATTTT.

This chain uses TRBV4-1 with TRBJ2-2; 7 nucleotides match TRBD2. The CDR3 contains 17 residues. Germline CDR1 and CDR2: MGHRA and YSYEKL. V lost 1 base to trimming and J lost 2 bases; unmatched junction nucleotides: 7. In DNA form, the CDR3 reads TGCGCCAGCAGCCAAGTGGGGAGGGAGCTTAACACCGGGGAGCTGTTTTTT. Amino acid sequence: CASSQVGRELNTGELFF.

A few counts support this clonotype. The J gene is TRBJ2-1, the V gene TRBV7-2; possible D gene TRBD1, 6 bases. CDR3 length: 14 residues. Deletions cut 1 base from V and 4 bases from J, with 8 bases between. In germline, CDR1 is SGHTA, CDR2 FQGNSA. The CDR3 spells CASSLETGYNEQFF. The DNA of the CDR3 is TGTGCCAGCAGCTTAGAAACAGGGTACAATGAGCAGTTCTTC.

This clonotype was seen ten or more times. This chain uses TRBV7-9 with TRBJ1-1; a weak D match, TRBD1 (6 bases). CDR1 is SEHNR, CDR2 FQNEAQ, per germline (reference sequence). V was trimmed by 5 bases and J by 8 bases, leaving 12 bases between them. This CDR3 spans 12 amino acids. CDR3 sequence (DNA): TGTGCCAGCAGCCCAGAAGACAGGGAAGCTTTCTTT. Translating gives CASSPEDREAFF.

The J gene is TRBJ2-2, the V gene TRBV7-9; 8 nucleotides agree with TRBD1. Germline values: CDR1 SEHNR, CDR2 FQNEAQ (reference sequence). V shed 5 bases, J shed 4 bases, and the junction held 12 bases outside the gene matches. The CDR3 loop spans 17 amino acids. Written as DNA, the CDR3 is TGTGCCAGCAGCCCAAAACCTCTTGACAGGGGCACCGGGGAGCTGTTTTTT. Its translation: CASSPKPLDRGTGELFF. Together with reference TRBV7-9 and TRBJ2-2, the CDR3 gives the full variable domain: DTGVSQNPRHKITKRGQNVTFRCDPISEHNRLYWYRQTLGQGPEFLTYFQNEAQLEKSRLLSDRFSAERPKGSFSTLEIQRTEQGDSAMYLCASSPKPLDRGTGELFFGEGSRLTVL.

CDR3: CASSWGAGYSGNTIYF. CDR3 DNA sequence: TGTGCCAGCAGCTGGGGGGCAGGGTACTCTGGAAACACCATATATTTT. The gene calls are TRBV11-2 and TRBJ1-3; D may be TRBD1 (6 bases). Germline-derived CDR1 and CDR2 are SGHAT and FQNNGV. This CDR3 is built from 16 residues. V was shortened by 4 bases and J by 0 bases, with 13 bases between the two germline ends.

The chain combines TRBV20-1 with TRBJ1-3; no clear D gene. Germline CDR1 reads DFQATT; CDR2 reads SNEGSKA (reference sequence). V dropped 3 bases and J dropped 10 bases, with 16 bases sitting between them. There are 13 residues in the CDR3. The CDR3 DNA reads TGCAGTGCTAGGCGCTTAGGGCGGGAGACCATATATTTT. Translated, it gives CSARRLGRETIYF.

This clonotype was detected many times. The chain recombines TRBV6-4 with TRBJ2-1; 7 nucleotides match TRBD2. The ends lost 6 bases at V and 9 bases at J; junction bases unmatched: 8. The CDR3 contains 13 residues. The germline V gene encodes CDR1 MRHNA and CDR2 SNTAGT. CDR3 sequence reads: CASRGTSAGEQFF. In DNA form, the CDR3 reads TGTGCCAGCAGAGGTACTAGCGCGGGTGAGCAGTTCTTC.

V is TRBV29-1 and J is TRBJ1-3; a weak D match, TRBD1 (6 bases). The CDR3 consists of 13 residues. Germline assignment: CDR1 SQVTM and CDR2 ANQGSEA. V shed 7 bases and J shed 2 bases, with 12 bases lying between them. CDR3 sequence: CSALQGTGNTIYF. The CDR3 DNA reads TGCAGCGCCTTACAGGGTACTGGAAACACCATATATTTT.

This clonotype has more than one count but fewer than ten. The chain carries TRBV5-4 and TRBJ2-7; the D gene is possibly TRBD1 (7 bases). The CDR3 length is 14 residues. Germline V CDR1 and CDR2: SGHNT, YYREEE (reference sequence). V gave up 4 bases and J gave up 2 bases, with 13 bases separating them. The CDR3 DNA sequence: TGTGCCAGCAGCCCGGGGGACAGAGCCTACGAGCAGTACTTC. Amino acid sequence: CASSPGDRAYEQYF.

The rearrangement uses TRBV25-1 and TRBJ1-1; D possibly corresponds to TRBD1 (5 bases). The CDR3 loop spans 14 amino acids. Germline CDR1 reads MGHDK; CDR2 reads SYGVNS. The germline V and J ends were trimmed by 8 bases and 5 bases, with 18 bases remaining between them. Here the CDR3 reads CASRVTGPGTEAFF. The CDR3 DNA follows: TGTGCCAGCCGCGTAACCGGGCCAGGGACTGAAGCTTTCTTT.